Below, 32 T cell receptor beta chains from the same sample are listed, as sequenced in a study of vaccination effects on CD4 cells after COVID-19. These receptors have no identified antigens. Antigen-specific CD4+ T cell clonotypes were called by their expansion after viral peptide-pool culture in ViraFEST. Subsequent to a culture period of around 10 days, CD4+ T cells were isolated. This table comes from immunoSEQ multiplex PCR, and its TCRdb copy is limited to in-frame clones, with some not included. The data show 60,000 to 70,000 clones, 75% to 85% seen once. The input for sequencing was CD4+ T cells from PBMCs cultured with HCoV-229E spike peptides, taken before COVID-19 vaccination. The receptors shown here come from a human donor who received a COVID-19 vaccine.

Only a few counts were recorded for this clone. The rearrangement links TRBV4-2 to TRBJ2-4, with 9 bases aligning to TRBD2. The germline gives CDR1 LGHNA, CDR2 YNFKEQ. This CDR3 region has 17 residues. V shed 0 bases, J shed 8 bases, and the junction held 11 bases outside the gene matches. CDR3 nucleotides: TGTGCCAGCAGCCAAGATTTGGGCGGGGGGGCTACGTACATTCAGTACTTC. Its translation: CASSQDLGGGATYIQYF.

J is TRBJ1-1 and V is TRBV7-2, with TRBD1 as a possible D gene (6 bases). Deletions cut 1 base from V and 1 base from J, with 10 bases between. The germline V gene has CDR1 SGHTA and CDR2 FQGNSA. The CDR3 extends over 15 amino acids. CDR3 nucleotide sequence: TGTGCCAGCAGCTTAGGTCCGGGGGCGAACACTGAAGCTTTCTTT. It is translated as CASSLGPGANTEAFF.

The rearrangement links TRBV6-1 to TRBJ1-6; D unresolved. The CDR3 has 14 amino acids. V was trimmed by 2 bases and J by 6 bases, leaving 8 bases between them. Germline V gene lookup returns CDR1 MNHNS and CDR2 SASEGT. CDR3 residues: CASSEWWSNSPLHF. CDR3 bases: TGTGCCAGCAGTGAATGGTGGTCTAATTCACCCCTCCACTTT.

By share of the sample, this clone is medium-sized (0.01 to 0.1%). This sequence joins TRBV19 and TRBJ1-1; possibly TRBD1 for D (5 bases). V was cut by 3 bases and J by 4 bases, with 12 bases left in between. This CDR3 contains 14 residues. Looked up from germline, CDR1 is LNHDA and CDR2 is SQIVND (reference sequence). The CDR3 is CASSIMGGSTEAFF. CDR3 DNA sequence: TGTGCCAGTAGTATCATGGGGGGAAGCACTGAAGCTTTCTTT.

The chain uses TRBV15 and TRBJ2-5, with TRBD1 as a possible D gene (6 bases). Trimming removed 0 bases at V and 4 bases at J, with 9 bases between. Germline CDR1 and CDR2: LNHNV and YYDKDF (reference sequence). The CDR3 contains 14 residues. The CDR3 here is CATSREVGGETQYF. The CDR3 coding sequence is TGTGCCACCAGCAGAGAGGTAGGGGGAGAGACCCAGTACTTC.

The J gene is TRBJ2-1, the V gene TRBV18; 9 bases match TRBD1. The CDR3 sequence is 16 residues long. V dropped 0 bases and J dropped 7; count of bases not matched to a gene: 7. Germline CDR1 and CDR2: KGHSH and LQKENI. This chain's CDR3 is CASSPPGQGGGNEQFF. The CDR3 DNA reads as TGTGCCAGCTCACCACCGGGACAGGGCGGTGGAAATGAGCAGTTCTTC.

The gene calls are TRBV19 and TRBJ1-6; 8 bases align to TRBD1. From germline, CDR1 is LNHDA and CDR2 SQIVND (reference sequence). The J segment lost 10 bases and the V segment lost 1 base, leaving 9 bases of the junction unmatched. The CDR3 extends over 16 amino acids. The CDR3 region is CASSIAKGQGSSPLHF. CDR3 DNA sequence: TGTGCCAGTAGTATAGCGAAAGGACAGGGAAGCTCACCCCTCCACTTT.

In this sample, this clone turned up a few times. This CDR3 is CASTGQLGLGYTF. The DNA of the CDR3 is TGTGCCAGCACCGGACAGTTGGGCCTTGGCTACACCTTC. The chain has TRBV28 and TRBJ1-2, with D possibly matching TRBD1 (6 bases). The V and J ends lost 7 bases and 7 bases respectively, with 16 bases between them. The CDR3 is 13 amino acids. Germline V lookup: CDR1 MDHEN, CDR2 SYDVKM.

The V and J genes are TRBV6-1 and TRBJ1-2, with D hard to call. Germline assignment: CDR1 MNHNS and CDR2 SASEGT. V lost 3 bases to trimming and J lost 8 bases, with 7 bases between them. CDR3 length equals 11 residues. The CDR3 sequence is CASSDLGGYTF. In nucleotides, the CDR3 is TGTGCCAGCAGTGACCTTGGCGGCTACACCTTC.

V gene TRBV7-2 combines with J gene TRBJ2-3; 8 positions match TRBD2. The CDR3 runs 15 residues. Germline lookup yields CDR1 SGHTA and CDR2 FQGNSA. J gave up 1 base and V 3 bases, and 3 bases lay outside the gene matches. In nucleotides, the CDR3 is TGTGCCAGCAGCTTCGGGGGGGCAGGCACAGATACGCAGTATTTT. Amino acid sequence: CASSFGGAGTDTQYF.

J is TRBJ1-1 and V is TRBV18; D is possibly TRBD1 (5 bases). This CDR3 region has 15 residues. V was shortened by 1 base and J by 3 bases, with 12 bases between the two germline ends. Germline-derived CDR1 and CDR2 are KGHSH and LQKENI. DNA of the CDR3: TGTGCCAGCTCACCACTCGCCAGGGCAGACACTGAAGCTTTCTTT. Its protein is CASSPLARADTEAFF.

This sequence joins TRBV14 and TRBJ2-7; D perhaps matches TRBD2 (6 bases). The germline V gene encodes CDR1 SGHDN and CDR2 FVKESK. The CDR3 sequence is 12 residues long. V dropped 4 bases and J dropped 3 bases, with 7 bases sitting between them. Written as DNA, the CDR3 is TGTGCCAGCAGCCGGGACTTCTACGAGCAGTACGTC. Encoded protein: CASSRDFYEQYV.

J is TRBJ2-5 and V is TRBV4-1; tentatively, D is TRBD2 (5 bases). The CDR3 extends over 13 amino acids. CDR1 MGHRA and CDR2 YSYEKL come from the germline V gene. V gave up 1 base and J gave up 4 bases, with 7 bases separating them. The CDR3 loop reads CASSQVDLETQYF. In nucleotides, the CDR3 is TGCGCCAGCAGCCAAGTGGACTTAGAGACCCAGTACTTC.

The CDR3 loop is CATSREVDREQYV. CDR3 coding DNA: TGTGCCACCAGCAGAGAAGTGGATAGGGAGCAGTACGTC. J is TRBJ2-7 and V is TRBV15; D gene uncertain. The germline V gene has CDR1 LNHNV and CDR2 YYDKDF (reference sequence). The CDR3 is made up of 13 amino acids. Trimming took 0 bases from V and 7 from J, leaving 10 bases between them.

The V and J genes are TRBV6-1 and TRBJ2-3; D unclear. The CDR3 consists of 13 residues. Between the trimmed V and J ends, which lost 2 bases and 5 bases, there was a span of 8 bases. Germline lookup yields CDR1 MNHNS and CDR2 SASEGT. In DNA, the CDR3 is TGTGCCAGCAGTGAACACGGTGAAGATACGCAGTATTTT. It yields the protein CASSEHGEDTQYF.

This clone was detected a few times. The genes are TRBV7-3 and TRBJ2-2, with D unresolved. Per the germline V gene, CDR1 is SGHTA and CDR2 is FQGTGA. The CDR3 is made up of 14 amino acids. Trimming cost V 4 bases and J 1 base, with 7 bases left between them. CDR3 nucleotide sequence: TGTGCCAGCAGCTCAACAGTGAACACCGGGGAGCTGTTTTTT. Translated: CASSSTVNTGELFF.

This chain links TRBV9 with TRBJ2-2, with D possibly being TRBD1 or TRBD2 (6 bases each). CDR3 length: 14 residues. Germline V gives CDR1 SGDLS, CDR2 YYNGEE. Between the trimmed V and J ends, which lost 3 bases and 4 bases, there was a span of 10 bases. Here the CDR3 reads CASSGGAGTGELFF. CDR3 sequence (DNA): TGTGCCAGCAGCGGGGGGGCGGGCACCGGGGAGCTGTTTTTT.

The chain links TRBV21-1 to TRBJ2-7; the table's D call, TRBD1, was not checked against the DNA. TRBV21-1 is a listed pseudogene. The CDR3 contains 12 residues. For the CDR3, the DNA is TGTGCCGGAGGGGACAGTTCCTACGAGCAGTACGTC. Amino acid sequence: CAGGDSSYEQYV.

This sequence joins TRBV5-1 and TRBJ2-3; D perhaps matches TRBD2 (5 bases). Germline lookup yields CDR1 SGHRS and CDR2 YFSETQ. The germline V and J ends were trimmed by 1 base and 1 base, with 13 bases remaining between them. The CDR3 has 16 residues. The CDR3 reads CASSLMPADRTDTQYF. In nucleotides, the CDR3 is TGCGCCAGCAGCTTGATGCCAGCGGACCGCACAGATACGCAGTATTTT. The whole variable domain, filled in from reference TRBV5-1 and TRBJ2-3, reads KAGVTQTPRYLIKTRGQQVTLSCSPISGHRSVSWYQQTPGQGLQFLFEYFSETQRNKGNFPGRFSGRQFSNSRSEMNVSTLELGDSALYLCASSLMPADRTDTQYFGPGTRLTVL.

The V gene is TRBV6-6, the J gene TRBJ2-1; D unresolved. CDR1 and CDR2 from the germline V gene are MNHNY and SVGAGI (reference sequence). The ends were cut back, 0 bases at V and 4 bases at J, with 7 bases in the middle. The CDR3 runs to 14 residues. The CDR3 bases are TGTGCCAGCAGTTACTCTGTCCCTTACAATGAGCAGTTCTTC. Its protein product is CASSYSVPYNEQFF.

This clone was counted once. The V gene is TRBV28, the J gene TRBJ2-5, with 11 positions matching TRBD1. Germline values: CDR1 MDHEN, CDR2 SYDVKM. This CDR3 has 14 amino acids. Unmatched junction bases numbered 7, after V lost 7 bases and J lost 6 bases. The CDR3 here is CASKAGTGGKTQYF. Written as DNA, the CDR3 is TGTGCCAGCAAGGCGGGGACAGGGGGAAAGACCCAGTACTTC.

The chain employs TRBV3-1 (or the pseudogene TRBV3-2) and TRBJ2-5; 13 bases are shared with TRBD2. The CDR3 extends over 16 amino acids. Germline V gives CDR1 LGHDT, CDR2 YNNKEL (reference sequence). The junction had 7 bases not matched to a gene; V was cut back by 4 bases and J by 5 bases. The CDR3 region is CASSLQLAGGLETQYF. CDR3 sequence (DNA): TGTGCCAGCAGCCTCCAACTAGCGGGGGGGCTGGAGACCCAGTACTTC.

This clone appeared a few times. The V and J genes are TRBV18 and TRBJ1-1; D not certain. V was trimmed by 6 bases and J by 1 base, leaving 12 bases between them. The CDR3 contains 14 residues. Per germline, CDR1 KGHSH and CDR2 LQKENI. This chain's CDR3 is CASSRTEQNTEAFF. The CDR3 nucleotides are TGTGCCAGCTCGCGTACGGAGCAGAACACTGAAGCTTTCTTT.

This sequence joins TRBV6-5 and TRBJ1-3, with D possibly being TRBD1 (5 bases). The CDR3 is 15 amino acids. Trimming took 6 bases from V and 0 from J, leaving 12 bases between them. Germline V lookup: CDR1 MNHEY, CDR2 SVGAGI. CDR3 amino acids: CASRIDSSSGNTIYF. The DNA of the CDR3 is TGTGCCAGCAGGATTGACAGCAGCTCTGGAAACACCATATATTTT.

This chain uses TRBV24-1 with TRBJ1-2; D perhaps matches TRBD1 (5 bases). This CDR3 is 15 amino acids long. Looked up from germline, CDR1 is KGHDR and CDR2 is SFDVKD. Trimming removed 3 bases from V and 3 bases from J, with 13 bases in between. CDR3 bases: TGTGCCACCAGTGATCCCCGGGGGGGATACTATGGCTACACCTTC. It codes for CATSDPRGGYYGYTF.

V and J are TRBV7-2 and TRBJ1-3, with TRBD1 matching over 10 bases. Germline V lookup: CDR1 SGHTA, CDR2 FQGNSA. CDR3 length: 16 amino acids. Unmatched junction bases numbered 8, after V lost 5 bases and J lost 4 bases. This CDR3 reads CASSLRQGAWGNTIYF. The CDR3, as DNA: TGTGCCAGCAGCCTCCGACAGGGGGCATGGGGAAACACCATATATTTT.

The chain carries TRBV24-1 and TRBJ2-7, with 7 bases identical to TRBD1. The CDR3 totals 14 residues. The V and J ends lost 10 bases and 1 base, in that order; junction bases with no gene match: 9. Germline CDR1 KGHDR, CDR2 SFDVKD. The CDR3 nucleotides are TGTGCCACTCGGCCGGGACAGTGGTCCTACGAGCAGTACGTC. The encoded protein is CATRPGQWSYEQYV.

The chain carries TRBV27 and TRBJ1-5; D ambiguous. V was clipped by 3 bases and J by 0 bases, with 6 bases between them. The CDR3 is 14 residues long. Germline values: CDR1 MNHEY, CDR2 SMNVEV (reference sequence). CDR3 sequence: CASSLEASNQPQHF. CDR3 sequence (DNA): TGTGCCAGCAGTTTGGAGGCTAGCAATCAGCCCCAGCATTTT.

V gene TRBV7-2 combines with J gene TRBJ1-1, with 7 bases matching TRBD1. Germline V gene lookup returns CDR1 SGHTA and CDR2 FQGNSA. This CDR3 is 14 amino acids long. Losses at the gene ends were 2 bases for V and 9 bases for J; bases not matched to a gene: 9. The chain's CDR3 is CASSLSPDREKAFF. CDR3 DNA: TGTGCCAGCAGCTTAAGTCCCGACAGGGAAAAAGCTTTCTTT.

This clone was seen a single time. J is TRBJ2-1 and V is TRBV2; a possible D gene is TRBD2 (5 bases). Germline V gene data show CDR1 as SNHLY and CDR2 as FYNNEI. V was clipped by 2 bases and J by 0 bases, with 8 bases between them. The CDR3 contains 15 residues. CDR3 sequence reads: CASSEMGSSYNEQFF. The DNA for the CDR3 is TGTGCCAGCAGTGAAATGGGGAGCTCCTACAATGAGCAGTTCTTC.

This clone was detected only a few times. This chain links TRBV7-3 with TRBJ2-1; D remains ambiguous. Germline V lookup: CDR1 SGHTA, CDR2 FQGTGA. V dropped 2 bases and J dropped 4 bases, with 6 bases sitting between them. The CDR3 runs to 13 residues. The CDR3 protein is CASSLAVYNEQFF. CDR3 nucleotides: TGTGCCAGCAGCTTAGCAGTTTACAATGAGCAGTTCTTC.

About this clone itself: The junction and the germline gene differ at one end; a read error may be behind it. CDR3 DNA: TGCGCCAGCGGCCAAGCGAGCAGGAACACTGAAGCTTTCTTT. It yields the protein CASGQASRNTEAFF. The chain has TRBV4-1 and TRBJ1-1; D remains unclear. The CDR3 contains 14 residues. CDR1 and CDR2 from the germline V gene are MGHRA and YSYEKL.